This paragraph covers one T cell receptor (beta chain) sequence. Germline CDR1 MGHDK, CDR2 SYGVNS. Trimming removed 3 bases from V and 1 base from J, with 10 bases in between. The CDR3 loop spans 14 amino acids. The assay was immunoSEQ multiplex PCR, and TCRdb's table has in-frame clones only and misses some. There are over a million clones in the sample; around 74% occur only once, and 1.4% lies in the top ten. This record belongs to a study of shared clonotypes between healthy human individuals. This TCR came from a man younger than 35 in good health. Sequencing was performed on memory CD4+ T cells sorted from blood. Noted subset: CD45RA-negative fraction. This chain links TRBV25-1 with TRBJ2-7; no clear D. CDR3 sequence: CASSEAGPSYEQYF. The CDR3 DNA is TGTGCCAGCAGTGAGGCCGGTCCATCCTACGAGCAGTACTTC.